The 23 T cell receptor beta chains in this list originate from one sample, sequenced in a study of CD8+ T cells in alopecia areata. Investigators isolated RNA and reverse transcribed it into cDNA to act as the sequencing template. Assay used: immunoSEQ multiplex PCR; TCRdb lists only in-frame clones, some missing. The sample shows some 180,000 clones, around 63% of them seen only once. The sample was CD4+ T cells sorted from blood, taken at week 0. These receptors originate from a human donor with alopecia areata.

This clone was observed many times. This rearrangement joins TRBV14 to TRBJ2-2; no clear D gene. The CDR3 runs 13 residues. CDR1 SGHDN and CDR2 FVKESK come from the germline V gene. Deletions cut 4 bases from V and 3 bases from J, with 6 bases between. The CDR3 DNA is TGTGCCAGCAGCCCCCAGGACACCGGGGAGCTGTTTTTT. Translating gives CASSPQDTGELFF.

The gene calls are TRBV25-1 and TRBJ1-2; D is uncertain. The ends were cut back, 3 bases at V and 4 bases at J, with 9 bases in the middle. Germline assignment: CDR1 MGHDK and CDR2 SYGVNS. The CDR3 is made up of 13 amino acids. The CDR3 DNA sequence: TGTGCCAGCAGTGAGGGCAGCTTCTATGGCTACACCTTC. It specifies CASSEGSFYGYTF.

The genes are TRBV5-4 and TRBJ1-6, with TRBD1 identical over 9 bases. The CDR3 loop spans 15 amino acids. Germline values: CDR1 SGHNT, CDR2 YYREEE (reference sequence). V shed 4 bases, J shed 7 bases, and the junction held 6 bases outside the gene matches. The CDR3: CASSRSTGGNSPLHF. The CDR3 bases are TGTGCCAGCAGCCGATCGACAGGGGGGAATTCACCCCTCCACTTT.

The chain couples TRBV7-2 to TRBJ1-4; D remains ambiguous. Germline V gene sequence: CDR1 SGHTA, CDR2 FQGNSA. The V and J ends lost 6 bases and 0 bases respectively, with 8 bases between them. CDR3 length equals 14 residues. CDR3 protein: CASRSGPTNEKLFF. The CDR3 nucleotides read TGTGCCAGCAGGTCCGGCCCAACTAATGAAAAACTGTTTTTT.

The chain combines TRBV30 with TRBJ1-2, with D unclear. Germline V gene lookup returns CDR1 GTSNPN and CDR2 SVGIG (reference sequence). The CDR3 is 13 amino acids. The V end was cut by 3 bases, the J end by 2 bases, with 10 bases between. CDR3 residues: CAWSTTGNYGYTF. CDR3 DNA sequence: TGTGCCTGGAGCACCACGGGGAACTATGGCTACACCTTC.

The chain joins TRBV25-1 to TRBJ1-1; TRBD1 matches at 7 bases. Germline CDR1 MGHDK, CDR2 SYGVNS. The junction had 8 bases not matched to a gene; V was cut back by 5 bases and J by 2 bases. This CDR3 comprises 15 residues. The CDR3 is CASSNQGQINTEAFF. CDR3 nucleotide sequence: TGTGCCAGCAGTAACCAGGGACAGATAAACACTGAAGCTTTCTTT.

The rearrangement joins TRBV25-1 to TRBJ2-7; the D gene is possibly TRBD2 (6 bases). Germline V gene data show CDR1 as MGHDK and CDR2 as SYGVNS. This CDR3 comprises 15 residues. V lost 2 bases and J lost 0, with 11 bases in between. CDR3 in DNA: TGTGCCAGCAGTGAACCCCAGGGACTCTCCTACGAGCAGTACTTC. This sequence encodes CASSEPQGLSYEQYF.

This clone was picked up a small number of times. CDR3 bases: TGTGCCAGCAGTGCGTATGGAGGAAAACTGTTTTTT. Translated: CASSAYGGKLFF. The rearrangement links TRBV25-1 to TRBJ1-4, with no clear D. Per germline, CDR1 MGHDK and CDR2 SYGVNS. V was cut by 4 bases and J by 10 bases, with 10 bases left in between. CDR3 length: 12 residues. The full variable domain, in which reference TRBV25-1 and TRBJ1-4 provide the parts outside the CDR3, is EADIYQTPRYLVIGTGKKITLECSQTMGHDKMYWYQQDPGMELHLIHYSYGVNSTEKGDLSSESTVSRIRTEHFPLTLESARPSHTSQYLCASSAYGGKLFFGSGTQLSVL.

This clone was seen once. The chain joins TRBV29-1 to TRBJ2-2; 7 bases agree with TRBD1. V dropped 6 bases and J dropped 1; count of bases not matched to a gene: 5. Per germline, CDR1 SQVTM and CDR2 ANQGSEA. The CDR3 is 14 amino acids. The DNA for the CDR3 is TGCAGCGTCTCCGGGACAGTGAACACCGGGGAGCTGTTTTTT. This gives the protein CSVSGTVNTGELFF.

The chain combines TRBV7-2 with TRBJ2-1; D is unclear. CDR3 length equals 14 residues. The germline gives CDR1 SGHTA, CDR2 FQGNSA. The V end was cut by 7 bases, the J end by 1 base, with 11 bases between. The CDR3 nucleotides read TGTGCCAGCACCGACCTGGGGTCCTACAATGAGCAGTTCTTC. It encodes CASTDLGSYNEQFF.

CDR3 sequence (DNA): TGTGCCAGCAGTGAACGCGGTAGCGGAGATACGCAGTATTTT. Translation gives CASSERGSGDTQYF. This rearrangement joins TRBV25-1 to TRBJ2-3; D perhaps matches TRBD2 (6 bases). V lost 2 bases to trimming and J lost 5 bases, with 11 bases between them. Germline loops: CDR1 MGHDK, CDR2 SYGVNS. The CDR3 has 14 amino acids. Looking up the rest from reference TRBV25-1 and TRBJ2-3 gives the full variable domain: EADIYQTPRYLVIGTGKKITLECSQTMGHDKMYWYQQDPGMELHLIHYSYGVNSTEKGDLSSESTVSRIRTEHFPLTLESARPSHTSQYLCASSERGSGDTQYFGPGTRLTVL.

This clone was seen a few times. The CDR3 DNA sequence: TGCAGCGGGGGACATAACACTGAAGCTTTCTTT. This gives the protein CSGGHNTEAFF. This chain links TRBV29-1 with TRBJ1-1, with D possibly being TRBD1 (6 bases). Germline V gene data show CDR1 as SQVTM and CDR2 as ANQGSEA. Deletions cut 7 bases from V and 2 bases from J, with 8 bases between. This CDR3 has 11 residues.

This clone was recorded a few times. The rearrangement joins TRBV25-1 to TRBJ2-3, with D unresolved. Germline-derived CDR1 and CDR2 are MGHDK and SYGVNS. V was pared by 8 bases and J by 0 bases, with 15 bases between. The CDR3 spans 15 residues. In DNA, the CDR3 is TGTGCCAGCTTGACTTTCAATACTAGCACAGATACGCAGTATTTT. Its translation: CASLTFNTSTDTQYF.

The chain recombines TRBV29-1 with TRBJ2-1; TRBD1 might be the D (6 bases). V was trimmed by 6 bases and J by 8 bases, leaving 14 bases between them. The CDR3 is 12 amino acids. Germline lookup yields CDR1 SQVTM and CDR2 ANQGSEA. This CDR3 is CSVIRAGDEQFF. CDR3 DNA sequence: TGCAGCGTAATAAGGGCAGGGGATGAGCAGTTCTTC.

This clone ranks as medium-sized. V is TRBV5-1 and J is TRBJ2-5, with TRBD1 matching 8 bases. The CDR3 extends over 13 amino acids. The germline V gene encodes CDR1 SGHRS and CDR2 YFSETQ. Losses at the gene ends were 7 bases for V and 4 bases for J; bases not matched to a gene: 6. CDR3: CASGQGARETQYF. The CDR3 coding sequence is TGCGCCAGCGGCCAGGGGGCAAGAGAGACCCAGTACTTC.

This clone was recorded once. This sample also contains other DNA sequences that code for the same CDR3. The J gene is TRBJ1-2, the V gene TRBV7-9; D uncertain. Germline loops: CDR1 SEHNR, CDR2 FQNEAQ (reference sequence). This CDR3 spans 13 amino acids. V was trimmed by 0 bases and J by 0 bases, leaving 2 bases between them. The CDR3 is CASSLAANYGYTF. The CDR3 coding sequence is TGTGCCAGCAGCTTAGCGGCTAACTATGGCTACACCTTC. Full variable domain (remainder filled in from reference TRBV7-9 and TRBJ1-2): DTGVSQNPRHKITKRGQNVTFRCDPISEHNRLYWYRQTLGQGPEFLTYFQNEAQLEKSRLLSDRFSAERPKGSFSTLEIQRTEQGDSAMYLCASSLAANYGYTFGSGTRLTVV.

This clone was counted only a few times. CDR3 protein: CASSLSDYLDEQFF. In DNA form, the CDR3 reads TGCGCCAGCAGCTTATCGGACTATCTGGATGAGCAGTTCTTC. This rearrangement joins TRBV4-3 to TRBJ2-1; a possible D gene is TRBD2 (6 bases). This CDR3 spans 14 amino acids. The germline V and J ends were trimmed by 5 bases and 8 bases, with 16 bases remaining between them. In germline, CDR1 is LGHNA, CDR2 YSLEER.

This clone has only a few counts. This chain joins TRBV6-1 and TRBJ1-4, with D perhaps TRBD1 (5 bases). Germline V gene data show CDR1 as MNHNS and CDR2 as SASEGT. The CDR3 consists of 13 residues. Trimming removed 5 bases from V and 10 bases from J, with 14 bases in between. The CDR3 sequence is CASSSDRKGKLFF. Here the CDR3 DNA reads TGTGCCAGCAGTTCCGACAGAAAAGGAAAACTGTTTTTT.

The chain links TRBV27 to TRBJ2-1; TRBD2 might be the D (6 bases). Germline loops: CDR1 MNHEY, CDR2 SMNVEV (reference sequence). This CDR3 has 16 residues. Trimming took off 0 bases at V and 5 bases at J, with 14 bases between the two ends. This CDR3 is CASSLSWLATNNEQFF. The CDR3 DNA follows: TGTGCCAGCAGTTTATCGTGGCTAGCGACAAACAATGAGCAGTTCTTC.

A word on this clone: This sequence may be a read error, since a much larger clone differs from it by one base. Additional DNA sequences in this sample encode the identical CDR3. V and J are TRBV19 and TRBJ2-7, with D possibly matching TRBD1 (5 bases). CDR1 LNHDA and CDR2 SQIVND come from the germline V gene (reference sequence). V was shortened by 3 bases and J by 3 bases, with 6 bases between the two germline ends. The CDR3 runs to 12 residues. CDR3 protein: CASSIQGYEQYF. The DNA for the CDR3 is TGTGCCAGTAGTATCCAGGGCTACGAGCAGTACTTC.

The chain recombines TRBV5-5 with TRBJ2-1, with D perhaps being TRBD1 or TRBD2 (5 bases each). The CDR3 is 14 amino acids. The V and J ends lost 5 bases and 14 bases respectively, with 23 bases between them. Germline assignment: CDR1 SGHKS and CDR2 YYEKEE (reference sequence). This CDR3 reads CASRGPGPSANEFF. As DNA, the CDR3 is TGTGCCAGCAGAGGTCCGGGACCTTCGGCCAATGAGTTCTTC.

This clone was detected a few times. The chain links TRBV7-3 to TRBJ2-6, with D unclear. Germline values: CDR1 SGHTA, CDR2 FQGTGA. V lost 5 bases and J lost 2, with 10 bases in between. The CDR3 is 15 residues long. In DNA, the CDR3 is TGTGCCAGCAGCCCAAACAGTGCTGGGGCCAACGTCCTGACTTTC. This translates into CASSPNSAGANVLTF.

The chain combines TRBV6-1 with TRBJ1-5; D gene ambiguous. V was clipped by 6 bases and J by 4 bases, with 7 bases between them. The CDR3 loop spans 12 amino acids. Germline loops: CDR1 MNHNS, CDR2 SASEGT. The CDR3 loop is CASSPSNQPQHF. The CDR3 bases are TGTGCCAGCAGCCCTTCTAATCAGCCCCAGCATTTT.